Given below is one T cell receptor (beta chain) in context. This clone was counted only a few times. Which antigen it targets is not known. It has no much larger one-base neighbor in the sample; base qualities were not kept. The library was prepared using the immunoSEQ multiplex PCR assay. For the multiplex PCR, a mixture combining 60 forward primers for TCR Vbeta segments and 13 reverse primers for TCR Jbeta segments was used. Amplification of the CDR3 region of rearranged TCR beta genes was performed with a multiplex PCR assay on genomic DNA. On the Illumina HiSeq System, the amplified TCR beta libraries were sequenced as 87-base-pair reads. The published analysis was carried out like this. In a later analysis, around 80 million unique TCR beta chains were counted across the roughly 670 repertoires, and roughly 9.9 million of these chains were shared by at least two donors. Raw reads were error-corrected and collapsed into unique sequences by a nearest-neighbor algorithm in which closely related sequences were merged to remove PCR and sequencing errors. To assign V, D and J gene segments, CDR3 sequences were aligned to IMGT reference sequences. Each retained sequence needed at least a six-nucleotide match to both a V gene segment and a J gene segment. Rearrangements were classified as productive when the CDR3 lacked stop codons and remained in frame with V and J, and all other rearrangements were classified as non-productive. CDR3 was defined by IMGT convention, running from the second conserved V-encoded cysteine to the conserved J-encoded phenylalanine. Sequences without an unambiguous match to a single V gene segment were excluded from the earlier analysis of several hundred of the donors. In an earlier analysis of approximately 500 of the donors, a V segment was called functional when productive rearrangements were above 56.7%, and segregating when the standard deviation between donors exceeded 5%. To diagnose cytomegalovirus status from the catalog of TCR beta chain sequences, a statistical classification framework was built. V and J gene assignment, in a later analysis, came from comparing TCR nucleotide sequences with IMGT/GENE-DB human TR gene sequences. The TCRdist pipeline was used in a later analysis to assign CDR3 sequences and most-parsimonious VDJ recombination scenarios. In a later analysis, each TCR beta chain was defined by its CDR3 amino acid sequence together with its V-gene family, and reads without a unique V-gene family were excluded. In a later analysis, 450 to 600 highly shared, low-generation-probability nucleotide sequences were removed to address suspected cross-contamination and a sequencing artifact. For each public chain, a later analysis derived a clonal expansion index from normalized ranks of inferred template counts within each repertoire. Generation probabilities in a later analysis came from a VDJ recombination model fitted to out-of-frame rearrangements, and those results were checked against IGoR. In a later analysis, TCR-TCR, TCR-HLA and TCR-CMV co-occurrence was scored with hypergeometric tests, and a repertoire-size bias correction was applied to TCR pairs. In a later analysis, false discovery rates were estimated by permuting HLA or CMV assignments 20 times. A later analysis grouped co-occurring TCRs with DBSCAN, adding TCRdist sequence similarity when clustering within HLA-allele-positive subsets. For co-occurrence clustering, repertoires with fewer than 30,000 or more than 120,000 public chains were excluded, along with about five repertoires with anomalous nucleotide sharing. Imported from immuneACCESS, the table was reduced by TCRdb to in-frame sequences with V and J called. These copies leave out some clones; in studies compared against another copy, an unresolved V gene accounts for under half, and the cause of the remainder is not known. D and trimming were read from the DNA, whereas the V and J calls and clone size are those reported in that table. The sample records over 150,000 clones, around 80% of which are singletons. Around 13% of the sample goes to the ten largest clones.

The sample is drawn from a study of cytomegalovirus exposure and HLA in healthy donors (dated by TCRdb to 2016 to 2017). For context, the study as a whole: According to an earlier analysis of around 600 of the donors, 150 million to 200 million T cells yielded approximately 120 million unique TCR beta sequences and about 300 Gb of sequence data. The study combined high-throughput TCR immunosequencing, statistical association of individual TCRs with disease status, and machine learning to predict cytomegalovirus infection status. In a later analysis, previously published TCR beta repertoires from about 640 donors were re-analyzed and high-resolution HLA genotyping was added so that TCR occurrence patterns could be studied. Donor age, sex, ethnicity and CMV serostatus were compiled alongside the repertoire data. All discovery cohort repertoires had been generated using a single sequencing platform. An early release that covered about 600 HLA-typed donors contained approximately 300 gigabases of sequencing data and tens of millions of unique TCR sequences. A separate validation cohort of 100 to 150 different subjects was used in addition to the 666-subject first cohort. On average, 235,054 unique TCR beta nucleotide sequences were sequenced per donor among some 430 genotyped donors of the cohort, with roughly 18% of those sequences being non-productive. HLA typing included class I and class II loci at four-digit resolution. Using immunosequencing, the study profiled T cell repertoires from about 620 subjects and related those repertoires to cytomegalovirus serostatus. An earlier analysis of nearly 600 of the donors applied high-throughput TCR beta sequencing to assess whether each TCR beta V gene segment acted as functional or pseudogenic. The aim of the study was to test whether cataloging public T cell receptors could identify signatures of past pathogen exposure. A later genetic analysis took genome-wide SNP genotypes for about 55% of the roughly 670 donors and used that subset as a discovery cohort. The number of donors typed differed by locus, with roughly 629-640 for A, B, C, DRB1 and DQB1, more than 500 for DQA1, over 600 for DPA1, and some 440 for DPB1. The later analysis used no new phenotypic data to find candidate immune exposures, relying instead on TCR beta sequences and their occurrence across donors. Of the 398 genotyped donors, about 84% fell in the genetic ancestry cluster associated with self-reported Caucasian donors. Four to six DR-DQ haplotypes were handled as single units for association and clustering, since linkage in the cohort was strong.

The cohort was made up of approximately 700 healthy bone marrow donors. At the time of sampling, all cohort members were nominally healthy, though unrecorded immune exposures were likely present. The donor was CMV seropositive and belonged to the group of over 250 seropositive cohort members. Each donor provided a peripheral blood sample, and peripheral blood mononuclear cells were used for TCR beta sequencing. The Qiagen DNeasy Blood Extraction Kit was used to extract genomic DNA from the blood cell samples. The study at large found these results: The only immune exposure information available for the cohort was CMV serostatus. Roughly uniform sequencing depth across donors was assumed in presence/absence analyses, although this assumption may not hold. A later analysis associated 15,000 to 20,000 TCR beta sequences with specific HLA alleles at a false discovery rate of 0.05. The study gave a list of 150 to 200 TCR beta chains associated with cytomegalovirus. A cluster of highly shared sequence variants was judged likely to represent a technical artifact of the sequencing pipeline. In an earlier analysis of around 500 of the donors, most TCR beta V segments appeared in productive rearrangements about 87% or about 30% of the time, broadly matching IMGT annotations. In a later analysis, TCR association rates were found to vary across HLA loci, with the most associated TCRs seen for DRB1 alleles and the fewest for HLA-C alleles. It was suggested by the authors that the approach could potentially be generalized to other disease states and immunological phenotypes. Most CMV-associated TCR beta chains appeared to be HLA-restricted in a later analysis, and the HLA associations seemed to be driven largely by CMV exposure. A later genetic analysis associated a missense DCLRE1C variant with V-gene and J-gene trimming of TCR beta chains, and an independent cohort replicated the association. Across donors, most TCR sequences were observed very rarely, whereas some public TCRs were present in many individuals. In vitro tests confirmed that a few of the cytomegalovirus-associated TCR beta chains recognize cytomegalovirus antigens. In a later genetic analysis, fewer N-insertions in productive TCRs were reported among donors in an Asian-associated ancestry cluster than the approximately 630-donor mean. Because some donors lacked HLA typing at each locus, the association tests relied only on the typed subset. This cohort had only TCR beta chains sequenced, and the lack of alpha or paired-chain data limited which features could be detected. Cytomegalovirus status was reported to be diagnosed by the classifier with high specificity and sensitivity in both the original and validation cohorts. Some IMGT-functional V segments, including TRBV6-2 and TRBV6-3, could not be distinguished by the 87-base-pair reads and were therefore excluded. According to a later analysis, parvovirus B19, influenza, CMV and Epstein-Barr virus appeared linked to several top co-occurrence clusters. In a later analysis, HLA-associated TCR beta chains showed more clonal expansion and lower generation probabilities than non-associated chains that were equally common. A further reported finding was that TCR beta sequences accurately predicted the HLA-A and HLA-B alleles for most subjects in the first cohort. Because counts were too low, roughly 16 rarely observed V segments, including chromosome 9 orphons, were left out of the earlier analysis of approximately 580 of the donors. Correlated functional status among segregating V segments might be attributable to linkage disequilibrium, but an unknown experimental factor could not be ruled out. When HLA alleles, especially DR and DQ, strongly co-occurred, TCR associations were difficult to assign to individual alleles.

The CDR3 sequence holds 13 residues, the cysteine and phenylalanine included. The entry retains the CDR3 DNA only, 39 bases that are in frame from base 1. Relative to germline, V is 0 bases shorter and J is 4 bases shorter, with 6 bases between their ends. For CDR1 and CDR2, the germline V gene lists MNHEY and SVGAGI. Sequenced sample: PBMCs. The source is a man aged 30-40 years in good health and CMV-seropositive. This receptor chain uses TRBV6-5 and TRBJ1-1; the D gene cannot be named for sure. The CDR3 in this case is CASSYSTGTEAFF. The DNA sequence is as follows: TGTGCCAGCAGTTACTCAACGGGCACTGAAGCTTTCTTT.